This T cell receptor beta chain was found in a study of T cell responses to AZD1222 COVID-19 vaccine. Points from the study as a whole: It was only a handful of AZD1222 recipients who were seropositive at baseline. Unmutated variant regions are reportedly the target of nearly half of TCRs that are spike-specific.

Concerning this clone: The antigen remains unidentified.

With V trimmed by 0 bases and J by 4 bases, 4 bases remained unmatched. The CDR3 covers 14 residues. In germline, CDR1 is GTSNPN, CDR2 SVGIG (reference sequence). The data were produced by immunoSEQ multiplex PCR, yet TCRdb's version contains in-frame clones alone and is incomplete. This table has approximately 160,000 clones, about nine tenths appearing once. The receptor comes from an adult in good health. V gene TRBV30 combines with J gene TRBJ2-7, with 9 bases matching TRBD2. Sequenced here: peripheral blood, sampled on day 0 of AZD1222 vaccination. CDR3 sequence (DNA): TGTGCCTGGAGTGTACTAGCGGGCCGGTACGAGCAGTACTTC. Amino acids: CAWSVLAGRYEQYF.